These T cell receptor beta chains were read from a single sample in a study of blood T cells in healthy people across ages. From the 5' RACE reads, TCRdb called clonotypes with MiXCR, one entry per CDR3 protein. The sample has 1.8 million or so distinct CDR3 sequences, about two fifths seen once; the top ten hold under 30%. The sample was blood. The receptors stem from a human donor in good health. The CDR3 runs from the conserved cysteine through the conserved F or W. The order of the fields is J gene, D gene, V gene, clone size, CDR3 DNA, CDR3 protein. A D gene is named only where the DNA matches it firmly. A row's size may be missing; if present it is once, few, many or a size class.

TRBJ2-4	-	TRBV18	-	TGTGCCAGCTCACCACCGACAGCCACATGGACCAAAAACATTCAGTACTTC	CASSPPTATWTKNIQYF
TRBJ2-5	-	TRBV20-1	few	TGCAGTGCTAGTGCCAGCAGCCAAGGGGAGACTTGGGAGACCCAGTACTTC	CSASASSQGETWETQYF
TRBJ1-5	-	TRBV7-2	-	TGTGCCAGCAGCTTAGTCCGGCCAGGGTTAAGGAGCAATCAGCCCCAGCATTTT	CASSLVRPGLRSNQPQHF
TRBJ2-3	-	TRBV3-1	-	TGTGCCAGCAGCCAAGAGTCGGATACTAGCACAGATACGCAGTATTTT	CASSQESDTSTDTQYF
TRBJ2-3	TRBD2	TRBV5-1	few	TGCGCCAGCAGCTTGGAAGACCCGGGACTAGAGGCAGATACGCAGTATTTT	CASSLEDPGLEADTQYF
TRBJ1-1	-	TRBV20-1	-	TGCAGTGCCGCAAAGGAGGGCGGTGAAGCTTTCTTT	CSAAKEGGEAFF
TRBJ2-5	-	TRBV29-1	many	TGCAGCGTTGAAGATCTGGGTGCCAGTAACCAGTACTTC	CSVEDLGASNQYF
TRBJ1-2	-	TRBV20-1	few	TGCAGTGCTGTGAACAGGGAATCTAACTATGGCTACACCTTC	CSAVNRESNYGYTF
TRBJ1-4	-	TRBV5-1	-	TGCGCCAGCAGCCGGGGGGCTGCAACTAATGAAAAACTGTTTTTT	CASSRGAATNEKLFF
TRBJ2-5	TRBD2	TRBV12-3/TRBV12-4	few	TGTGCCAGCGGACTAGCGGGGGAGACCCAGTACTTC	CASGLAGETQYF
TRBJ1-1	TRBD1	TRBV29-1	few	TGCAGCGTTGGAGACAGGGCGGGCCACCAACTGGACACTGAAGCTTTCTTT	CSVGDRAGHQLDTEAFF
TRBJ1-1	-	TRBV7-9	-	TGTGCCAGCAGCCAACTGTGGGAAACGCTCTCAAGCACTGAAGCTTTCTTT	CASSQLWETLSSTEAFF
TRBJ2-7	TRBD1	TRBV7-9	-	TGTGCCAGCAGCCACCCTGTCGGGACAGGGGGCTACGAGCAGTACTTC	CASSHPVGTGGYEQYF
TRBJ2-5	TRBD2	TRBV20-1	-	TGCAGTGCTAGAGAACCTAGCGGGGGGGCTGAGGAGCAGTACTTC	CSAREPSGGAEEQYF
TRBJ2-6	TRBD2	TRBV7-6	-	TGTGCCAGCAGCTTATCCCGGCGGGGGTCTGGGGCCAACGTCCTGACTTTC	CASSLSRRGSGANVLTF
TRBJ2-7	TRBD2	TRBV12-3/TRBV12-4	few	TGTGCCAGCAGTTTAGGGCTAGCGGGGGTGACCTCCTACGAGCAGTACTTC	CASSLGLAGVTSYEQYF
TRBJ1-2	TRBD1	TRBV4-2	-	TGTGCCAGCAGCACCGGGACAGGGGACGGCTATGGCTACACCTTC	CASSTGTGDGYGYTF
TRBJ2-4	TRBD1	TRBV18	once	TGTGCCAGCTCCACGGCAGGGGCCTCCCAGGGGGAGCAGTACTTC	CASSTAGASQGEQYF
TRBJ1-2	-	TRBV7-9	-	TGTGCCAGCAGCTTGTCGGCAGAGTATGGCTACACCTTC	CASSLSAEYGYTF
TRBJ2-3	-	TRBV9	-	TGTGCCAGCAGCACTTTGGGGGGACGCACAGATACGCAGTATTTT	CASSTLGGRTDTQYF
TRBJ2-3	TRBD1	TRBV3-1	-	TGTGCCAGTAGCCAAGGGATTGAGACAGGGGGCACTGATACGCAGTATTTT	CASSQGIETGGTDTQYF
TRBJ1-1	-	TRBV5-1	once	TGCGCCAGCGTCTATGGGGGGGCAGAGAACACTGAAGCTTTCTTT	CASVYGGAENTEAFF
TRBJ2-1	-	TRBV14	-	TGTGCCAGCAGTCCCCCAGTTGTCTTAGGTGAGCAGTTCTTC	CASSPPVVLGEQFF
TRBJ2-1	-	TRBV5-1	few	TGCGCCAGCCGGGGGCAGGGGAGGGATGAGCAGTTCTTC	CASRGQGRDEQFF